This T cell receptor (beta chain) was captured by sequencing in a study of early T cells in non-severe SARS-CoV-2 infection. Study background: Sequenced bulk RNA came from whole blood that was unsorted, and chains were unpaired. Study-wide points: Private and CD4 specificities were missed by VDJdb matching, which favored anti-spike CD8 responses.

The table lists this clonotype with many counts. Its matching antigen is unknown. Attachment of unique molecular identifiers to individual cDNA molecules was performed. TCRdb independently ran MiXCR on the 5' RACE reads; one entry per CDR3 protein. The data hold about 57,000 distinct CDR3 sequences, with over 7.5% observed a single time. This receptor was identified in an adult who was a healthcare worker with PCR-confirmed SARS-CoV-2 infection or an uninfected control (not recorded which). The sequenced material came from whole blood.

The CDR3 coding sequence is TGTGCCAGCAGCTGGCCTAGGGGCGGACCTCCCACAGATACGCAGTATTTT. Encoded protein: CASSWPRGGPPTDTQYF. V and J are TRBV7-8 and TRBJ2-3; D is perhaps TRBD1 (5 bases). The CDR3 runs to 17 residues. Between the trimmed V and J ends, which lost 4 bases and 2 bases, there was a span of 19 bases. The V gene's germline CDR1 is SGHVS and CDR2 FQNEAQ.